This record looks at one T cell receptor beta chain sequence and its context. Using its own MiXCR run on the 5' RACE reads, TCRdb lists one record per CDR3 protein. The sample contains about 420,000 distinct CDR3 sequences, about a quarter of which appear only once. Germline V CDR1 and CDR2: SQVTM, ANQGSEA. V shed 8 bases, J shed 5 bases, and the junction held 6 bases outside the gene matches. This CDR3 has 13 amino acids. The data were taken from a study of T-cell memory formation after mild COVID-19. The chain is built from TRBV29-1 and TRBJ2-3; 11 bases map to TRBD1. This clonotype originated in an adult woman who had mild COVID-19 (a few samples of this study predate the infection). Cell type and time point are not known. The specimen was PBMCs or a T cell subset sorted from them (not recorded which). CDR3 coding DNA: TGCAGCTCCCGGACAGGGGGCTTAGATACGCAGTATTTT. Translation: CSSRTGGLDTQYF.